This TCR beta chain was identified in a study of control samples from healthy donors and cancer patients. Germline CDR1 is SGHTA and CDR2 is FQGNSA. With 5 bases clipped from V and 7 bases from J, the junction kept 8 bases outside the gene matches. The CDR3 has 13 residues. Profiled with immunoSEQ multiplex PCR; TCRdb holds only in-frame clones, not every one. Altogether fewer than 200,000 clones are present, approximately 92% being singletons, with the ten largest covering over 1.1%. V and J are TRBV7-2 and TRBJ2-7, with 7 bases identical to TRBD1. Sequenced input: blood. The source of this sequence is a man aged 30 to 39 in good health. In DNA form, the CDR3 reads TGTGCCAGCAGCGGAGACAGGGTTGGAGAGCAGTACTTC. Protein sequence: CASSGDRVGEQYF.